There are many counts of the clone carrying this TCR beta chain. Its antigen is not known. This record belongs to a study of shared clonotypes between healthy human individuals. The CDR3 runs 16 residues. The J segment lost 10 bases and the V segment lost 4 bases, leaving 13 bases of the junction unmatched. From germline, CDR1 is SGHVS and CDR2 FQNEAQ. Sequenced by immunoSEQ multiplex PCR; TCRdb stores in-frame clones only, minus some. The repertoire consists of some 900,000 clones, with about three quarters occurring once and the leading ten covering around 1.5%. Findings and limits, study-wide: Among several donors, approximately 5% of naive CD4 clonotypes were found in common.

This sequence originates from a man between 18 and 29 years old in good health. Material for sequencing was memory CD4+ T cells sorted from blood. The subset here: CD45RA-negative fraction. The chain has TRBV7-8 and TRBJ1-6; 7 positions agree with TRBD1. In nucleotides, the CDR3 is TGTGCCAGCAGCTCAAGGGACAGCGTAGCCATCTCACCCCTCCACTTT. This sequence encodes CASSSRDSVAISPLHF. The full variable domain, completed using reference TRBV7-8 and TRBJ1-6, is GAGVSQSPRYKVAKRGQDVALRCDPISGHVSLFWYQQALGQGPEFLTYFQNEAQLDKSGLPSDRFFAERPEGSVSTLKIQRTQQEDSAVYLCASSSRDSVAISPLHFGNGTRLTVT.